This entry lists 32 T cell receptor beta chains sequenced from one sample in a study of beta chain features in type 1 diabetes. The authors reverse transcribed all of the isolated RNA, so sequencing captured expressed TCRB transcripts. The table came from immunoSEQ multiplex PCR; TCRdb's copy has only in-frame clones and leaves some out. The table lists 860,000 or so clones, about a sixth of them singletons. The sample comprised naive CD4+ T cells from blood. These receptors were obtained from a woman aged 18-29 years in good health.

The sample holds a few counts of this clone. This chain connects TRBV28 to TRBJ2-4, with TRBD2 matching 12 bases. The germline V gene encodes CDR1 MDHEN and CDR2 SYDVKM. J lost 9 bases, V lost 3 bases, and 12 bases had no gene match. CDR3 length equals 17 residues. The CDR3 loop is CASSLFPRTSGIGIQYF. For the CDR3, the DNA is TGTGCCAGCAGTTTGTTCCCAAGGACTAGCGGGATAGGCATTCAGTACTTC.

J is TRBJ2-5 and V is TRBV7-2, with D possibly being TRBD2 (6 bases). Trimming took off 7 bases at V and 4 bases at J, with 13 bases between the two ends. Germline V gene data show CDR1 as SGHTA and CDR2 as FQGNSA. This CDR3 contains 13 residues. Here the CDR3 reads CASTYGGRETQYF. The CDR3 DNA sequence: TGTGCCAGCACCTACGGAGGGCGAGAGACCCAGTACTTC.

This clone was counted between two and nine times. The CDR3 loop reads CASSIDSGYGYTF. In DNA, the CDR3 is TGTGCCAGCAGCATCGACAGTGGCTATGGCTACACCTTC. The chain uses TRBV11-1 and TRBJ1-2; D is possibly TRBD1 (5 bases). V lost 5 bases and J lost 4, with 11 bases in between. The CDR3 is made up of 13 amino acids. Germline V CDR1 and CDR2: SGHAT, FQDESV (reference sequence).

This chain uses TRBV7-9 with TRBJ2-5; 10 bases agree with TRBD2. Germline V lookup: CDR1 SEHNR, CDR2 FQNEAQ (reference sequence). This CDR3 comprises 15 residues. The V segment lost 6 bases and the J segment 1 base; nucleotides outside the gene matches: 5. In nucleotides, the CDR3 is TGTGCCAGCAGGCCTAGCGGGGGCAGCCAAGAGACCCAGTACTTC. It is translated as CASRPSGGSQETQYF.

J is TRBJ1-2 and V is TRBV6-1; unclear D gene. This CDR3 comprises 16 residues. V dropped 2 bases and J dropped 0 bases, with 13 bases sitting between them. The germline gives CDR1 MNHNS, CDR2 SASEGT. The DNA for the CDR3 is TGTGCCAGCAGTGAAATGGCAGGATCGGCTAACTATGGCTACACCTTC. It is translated as CASSEMAGSANYGYTF.

In its sample, this clone was seen a few times. This chain connects TRBV4-2 to TRBJ2-1; 7 bases match TRBD2. Trimming took 2 bases from V and 4 from J; bases not matched to a gene: 8. The CDR3 is 16 amino acids. Germline V gene sequence: CDR1 LGHNA, CDR2 YNFKEQ. The CDR3 DNA sequence: TGTGCCAGCAGCCAAATCGTGACTAGCCGTTACAATGAGCAGTTCTTC. It is translated as CASSQIVTSRYNEQFF.

This clone turned up a few times. The junction departs from germline at one end; a sequencing error may be responsible. V usage is TRBV28 and J usage is TRBJ2-7, with D uncertain. This CDR3 region has 13 residues. Germline V gene data show CDR1 as MDHEN and CDR2 as SYDVKM. Here the CDR3 reads CASSRLGPYGQYF. CDR3 sequence (DNA): TGTGCCAGCAGTAGGCTTGGTCCATACGGGCAGTACTTC.

V is TRBV28 and J is TRBJ2-1; the D gene is possibly TRBD2 (5 bases). The germline V and J ends were trimmed by 5 bases and 14 bases, with 13 bases remaining between them. Germline CDR1 MDHEN, CDR2 SYDVKM. This CDR3 has 11 residues. CDR3 nucleotide sequence: TGTGCCAGCAGTCTGGGAACTAGGGAGTTCTTC. It yields the protein CASSLGTREFF.

The chain has TRBV6-4 and TRBJ2-2, with TRBD1 identical over 7 bases. The CDR3 runs 16 residues. Trimming cost V 1 base and J 1 base; bases outside gene matches: 3. Germline lookup yields CDR1 MRHNA and CDR2 SNTAGT. This CDR3 reads CASSDYWTGNTGELFF. The DNA of the CDR3 is TGTGCCAGCAGTGACTATTGGACAGGGAACACCGGGGAGCTGTTTTTT.

This clone has more than one count but fewer than ten. The chain uses TRBV25-1 and TRBJ1-2; D remains ambiguous. CDR3 length: 16 amino acids. V lost 4 bases and J lost 4, with 19 bases in between. Germline lookup yields CDR1 MGHDK and CDR2 SYGVNS. This CDR3 is CASSAPGVVRTYGYTF. In nucleotides, the CDR3 is TGTGCCAGCAGTGCCCCCGGGGTGGTCCGAACCTATGGCTACACCTTC.

The V and J genes are TRBV7-2 and TRBJ2-7, with TRBD2 matching over 9 bases. J was trimmed by 7 bases and V by 5 bases; bases with no gene match: 18. This CDR3 is 17 amino acids long. Germline CDR1 reads SGHTA; CDR2 reads FQGNSA. CDR3 nucleotide sequence: TGTGCCAGCAGCCCCAGCGGGCTAGCGGGACCCCCTAGGGAGCAGTACTTC. The encoded protein is CASSPSGLAGPPREQYF.

The rearrangement joins TRBV6-5 to TRBJ2-5; D unclear. The CDR3 totals 15 residues. Germline-derived CDR1 and CDR2 are MNHEY and SVGAGI. V shed 2 bases and J shed 5 bases, with 15 bases lying between them. CDR3 in amino acids: CASSYGNTVGETQYF. In nucleotides, the CDR3 is TGTGCCAGCAGTTACGGAAACACCGTTGGGGAGACCCAGTACTTC.

This clone has just a few counts. The rearrangement joins TRBV4-2 to TRBJ2-4; D not certain. Per the germline V gene, CDR1 is LGHNA and CDR2 is YNFKEQ. Trimming shortened V by 4 bases and J by 11 bases, and 15 bases separated the two germline ends. This CDR3 is built from 13 residues. The CDR3 coding sequence is TGTGCCAGCAGCCCCGTAAGCCCCCCATTTCAGTACTTC. Amino acids: CASSPVSPPFQYF.

This clone was observed a handful of times. The gene calls are TRBV18 and TRBJ2-7, with TRBD2 matching 11 bases. This CDR3 region has 15 residues. The germline V gene encodes CDR1 KGHSH and CDR2 LQKENI. Trimming took 5 bases from V and 4 from J; bases not matched to a gene: 7. The CDR3 DNA is TGTGCCAGCTCATCGGGACTAGCGGACTTATACGAGCAGTACTTC. Its protein product is CASSSGLADLYEQYF.

This clone came up a few times. The V and J genes are TRBV5-6 and TRBJ2-1; 11 bases map to TRBD2. The CDR3 is made up of 16 amino acids. Germline V gene sequence: CDR1 SGHDT, CDR2 YYEEEE. Trimming removed 1 base from V and 9 bases from J; junction bases left unmatched: 9. The CDR3 region is CASSLLVTSGMGEQFF. The CDR3 region has the DNA TGTGCCAGCAGCTTGCTTGTGACTAGCGGGATGGGTGAGCAGTTCTTC.

V usage is TRBV4-3 and J usage is TRBJ2-7; no reliable D call. With 1 base removed from V and 3 bases from J, the gap between germline ends came to 13 bases. Germline V gene lookup returns CDR1 LGHNA and CDR2 YSLEER. The CDR3 consists of 15 residues. The CDR3 sequence: CASSQVASSLYEQYF. CDR3 coding DNA: TGCGCCAGCAGCCAAGTGGCGAGCAGCCTCTACGAGCAGTACTTC.

The sample holds a few counts of this clone. The V gene is TRBV4-3, the J gene TRBJ2-1; 11 bases align to TRBD2. The germline gives CDR1 LGHNA, CDR2 YSLEER. CDR3 length equals 16 residues. J lost 9 bases, V lost 3 bases, and 10 bases had no gene match. The CDR3 DNA reads as TGCGCCAGCAGCCAGGATACTAGCGGGAGAGGTGGTGAGCAGTTCTTC. Translated: CASSQDTSGRGGEQFF.

The CDR3 region has the DNA TGTGCCAGCAGTTTCGACGGAAGGCCCTACAATGAGCAGTTCTTC. Translation: CASSFDGRPYNEQFF. This rearrangement joins TRBV27 to TRBJ2-1; D uncertain. With 3 bases removed from V and 2 bases from J, the gap between germline ends came to 11 bases. This CDR3 has 15 amino acids. The germline CDR1 and CDR2 sequences are MNHEY and SMNVEV (reference sequence).

This clone was counted a few times. The genes are TRBV7-9 and TRBJ2-1, with TRBD2 identical over 7 bases. CDR3 length: 15 residues. V shed 5 bases and J 6 bases; nucleotides not matched to a gene: 10. Germline CDR1 reads SEHNR; CDR2 reads FQNEAQ (reference sequence). CDR3 in amino acids: CASSLTAGVVNEQFF. In DNA form, the CDR3 reads TGTGCCAGCAGCCTCACCGCGGGAGTGGTCAATGAGCAGTTCTTC.

The sample holds a few counts of this clone. This rearrangement joins TRBV11-2 to TRBJ2-7, with TRBD1 matching 9 bases. There are 14 residues in the CDR3. Germline V CDR1 and CDR2: SGHAT, FQNNGV. Trimming cost V 5 bases and J 3 bases; bases outside gene matches: 5. The CDR3 DNA reads as TGTGCCAGCAGCCAACAGGGGGCCTACTACGAGCAGTACTTC. Translating gives CASSQQGAYYEQYF.

The rearrangement joins TRBV6-5 to TRBJ2-1; D is ambiguous. The CDR3 covers 16 residues. CDR1 and CDR2 (germline): MNHEY, SVGAGI. V lost 2 bases and J lost 1, with 12 bases in between. Here the CDR3 reads CASSYNSDQSYNEQFF. The CDR3, as DNA: TGTGCCAGCAGTTACAATTCGGACCAGTCCTACAATGAGCAGTTCTTC.

This clone was picked up a small number of times. This chain joins TRBV11-2 and TRBJ1-5; D gene ambiguous. V was clipped by 0 bases and J by 5 bases, with 5 bases between them. Germline CDR1 SGHAT, CDR2 FQNNGV. This CDR3 is built from 13 residues. The DNA of the CDR3 is TGTGCCAGCAGCTTAGATTCGTATCAGCCCCAGCATTTT. It is translated as CASSLDSYQPQHF.

This clone has more than one count but fewer than ten. This chain links TRBV28 with TRBJ2-7; a possible D gene is TRBD2 (5 bases). Germline V gene lookup returns CDR1 MDHEN and CDR2 SYDVKM. V was trimmed by 2 bases and J by 3 bases, leaving 14 bases between them. This CDR3 region has 15 residues. CDR3 nucleotide sequence: TGTGCCAGCAGTTTAGGGGAGACTACAATCTACGAGCAGTACTTC. Translating it yields CASSLGETTIYEQYF.

This clone was picked up a small number of times. The chain carries TRBV28 and TRBJ2-2; TRBD2 agrees at 7 bases. The J segment lost 3 bases and the V segment lost 4 bases, leaving 5 bases of the junction unmatched. The CDR3 covers 15 residues. CDR1 and CDR2 (germline): MDHEN, SYDVKM. The CDR3 loop is CASSWAGRDTGELFF. CDR3 nucleotide sequence: TGTGCCAGCAGTTGGGCAGGGAGGGACACCGGGGAGCTGTTTTTT.

The V call is TRBV18, the J call TRBJ2-1; 10 nucleotides match TRBD2. Germline V gene data show CDR1 as KGHSH and CDR2 as LQKENI. The CDR3 is made up of 16 amino acids. The V segment lost 3 bases and the J segment 5 bases; nucleotides outside the gene matches: 7. For the CDR3, the DNA is TGTGCCAGCTCACCGGCTAGCGGGAGTGTTGACAATGAGCAGTTCTTC. This encodes CASSPASGSVDNEQFF.

The table lists this clone with a few counts. This chain connects TRBV10-3 to TRBJ1-2; TRBD1 agrees at 11 bases. The CDR3 runs to 14 residues. V lost 2 bases and J lost 7; bases outside the gene matches: 3. Germline V CDR1 and CDR2: ENHRY, SYGVKD. Here the CDR3 DNA reads TGTGCCATCAGTGAGGGACAGGGGGCGTTTGGCTACACCTTC. Its protein is CAISEGQGAFGYTF.

This clone has more than one count but fewer than ten. This chain links TRBV6-5 with TRBJ2-5; D unclear. Trimming removed 5 bases from V and 4 bases from J, with 11 bases in between. The CDR3 has 13 amino acids. CDR1 is MNHEY and CDR2 is SVGAGI in the germline V gene. The CDR3 sequence: CASSKWVSETQYF. In DNA, the CDR3 is TGTGCCAGCAGTAAATGGGTTTCAGAGACCCAGTACTTC.

This clone was counted between two and nine times. The chain has TRBV7-2 and TRBJ2-1; TRBD2 matches 14 bases. The CDR3 totals 19 residues. The V gene's germline CDR1 is SGHTA and CDR2 FQGNSA. The V gene end was trimmed by 5 bases and the J gene end by 0 bases; junction bases not matched to a gene: 9. The CDR3 nucleotides are TGTGCCAGCAGCCGGCCGGGACTAGCGGGAGACTCCTCCTACAATGAGCAGTTCTTC. This translates into CASSRPGLAGDSSYNEQFF.

The genes are TRBV14 and TRBJ2-7, with 10 bases identical to TRBD2. Trimming cost V 3 bases and J 4 bases; bases outside gene matches: 6. The CDR3 runs to 15 residues. Germline loops: CDR1 SGHDN, CDR2 FVKESK. Here the CDR3 DNA reads TGTGCCAGCAGCCACAGGACTAGCGGAAATTACGAGCAGTACTTC. Its translation: CASSHRTSGNYEQYF.

The chain carries TRBV7-2 and TRBJ2-7; D remains unclear. Between the trimmed V and J ends, which lost 1 base and 5 bases, there was a span of 15 bases. The V gene's germline CDR1 is SGHTA and CDR2 FQGNSA. The CDR3 loop spans 15 amino acids. The CDR3 DNA reads TGTGCCAGCAGCTTAGATTTCGGGCGTACGAACGAGCAGTACTTC. Protein product: CASSLDFGRTNEQYF.

This clone showed up just a few times. V and J are TRBV15 and TRBJ2-4, with 13 bases that match TRBD2. Trimming took 1 base from V and 5 from J; bases not matched to a gene: 5. Germline CDR1 reads LNHNV; CDR2 reads YYDKDF (reference sequence). The CDR3 covers 17 residues. The DNA of the CDR3 is TGTGCCACCAGCAGAGGGACTAGCGGGAGAAGGGAAAACATTCAGTACTTC. It encodes CATSRGTSGRRENIQYF.

This chain uses TRBV28 with TRBJ1-1; possibly TRBD1 for D (5 bases). V shed 8 bases and J shed 5 bases, with 9 bases lying between them. Germline CDR1 MDHEN, CDR2 SYDVKM. CDR3 length: 11 residues. The CDR3 region is CASLGETEAFF. The CDR3 region has the DNA TGTGCCAGCCTAGGGGAAACTGAAGCTTTCTTT.